This note documents a single T cell receptor beta chain sequence. The antigen is undetermined. The CDR3 is 17 residues long. With 1 base removed from V and 0 bases from J, the gap between germline ends came to 19 bases. The germline CDR1 and CDR2 sequences are DFQATT and SNEGSKA (reference sequence). The second PCR ran roughly 6 to 11 cycles with a sample-barcoded 5' primer and J-beta primers. Through a template-switch adaptor with 12 random nucleotides, each cDNA molecule received a tag. TCRdb recomputed calls from the 5' RACE reads with MiXCR, one row per CDR3 protein. The repertoire consists of about 1.6 million distinct CDR3 sequences, with approximately 32% occurring once and the leading ten covering approximately 10%. The data were taken from a study of blood T cells in healthy people across ages. Study-wide context: Per two T cells, about one barcoded beta molecule was captured through template switching. Whole-study findings and limits: Naive CD4+ cell counts and diversity both ran higher in long-lived than in aged donors. Getting older went along with TCR beta diversity per million T cells dropping roughly linearly.

The sequenced material came from blood. The TCR originated in a woman between 25 and 40 years old in good health. This chain uses TRBV20-1 with TRBJ2-7, with D unclear. The CDR3 reads CSARGSLAERYSYEQYF. The DNA of the CDR3 is TGCAGTGCTAGAGGATCGTTGGCAGAACGTTACTCCTACGAGCAGTACTTC.